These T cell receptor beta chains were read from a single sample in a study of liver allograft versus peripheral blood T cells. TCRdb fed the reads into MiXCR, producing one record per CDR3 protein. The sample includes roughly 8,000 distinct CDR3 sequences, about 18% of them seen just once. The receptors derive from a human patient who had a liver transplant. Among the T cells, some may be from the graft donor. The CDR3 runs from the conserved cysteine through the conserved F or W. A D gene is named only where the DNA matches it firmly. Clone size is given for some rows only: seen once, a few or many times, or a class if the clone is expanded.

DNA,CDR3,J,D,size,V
TGTGCCAGTAGTATACGCGGGACAGGGAGTCAGCCCCAGCATTTT,CASSIRGTGSQPQHF,TRBJ1-5,TRBD1,few,TRBV19
TGCAGCGTTGGGGGCCTCGGAAGTTATGGCTACACCTTC,CSVGGLGSYGYTF,TRBJ1-2,.,large,TRBV29-1
TGTGCCAGTAGTAGTGGACAGCCGTATGGCTACACCTTC,CASSSGQPYGYTF,TRBJ1-2,.,medium-sized,TRBV19
TGTGCCAGCGGGGGGGAAACCTATGGCTACACCTTC,CASGGETYGYTF,TRBJ1-2,.,few,TRBV28
TGTGCCAGTAGTAAAGAGAGGAGCACAGATACGCAGTATTTT,CASSKERSTDTQYF,TRBJ2-3,.,medium-sized,TRBV19
TGCAGTGCACAGGGGGCTGGAAACACCATATATTTT,CSAQGAGNTIYF,TRBJ1-3,TRBD1,many,TRBV20-1
TGTGCCAGCAGCGTACACACCTCTGGAAACACCATATATTTT,CASSVHTSGNTIYF,TRBJ1-3,.,few,TRBV9
TGTGCCAGCAGTTCGGACTTATATAATTCACCCCTCCACTTT,CASSSDLYNSPLHF,TRBJ1-6,.,medium-sized,TRBV6-1
TGTGCCAGCAGAGGGATTTCGGCGCCTGGGGATTCACCCCTCCACTTT,CASRGISAPGDSPLHF,TRBJ1-6,.,few,TRBV2
TGTGCCAGCAGTCCGGGACACCCGCAGTACTTC,CASSPGHPQYF,TRBJ2-7,.,medium-sized,TRBV28
TGTGCCAGCAGTCCTAACACTGAAGCTTTCTTT,CASSPNTEAFF,TRBJ1-1,.,.,TRBV6-6
TGTGCCAGCAGCTCGGGGTTTAGAGAAAAACTGTTTTTT,CASSSGFREKLFF,TRBJ1-4,.,few,TRBV9
TGTGCCAGTAGTAGTATGGGACAGGTCAGTCAGCCCCAGCATTTT,CASSSMGQVSQPQHF,TRBJ1-5,TRBD1,few,TRBV19
TGTGCCAGTAGTATCGTTCCGCGGGAGTTGGGTGAGCAGTTCTTC,CASSIVPRELGEQFF,TRBJ2-1,TRBD2,few,TRBV19
TGTGCCAGCAGTGCCCGACAGACCATGAACACTGAAGCTTTCTTT,CASSARQTMNTEAFF,TRBJ1-1,.,many,TRBV27
TGCAGTGCCCGACAGGCTAGCGGGATTCCTGATACGCAGTATTTT,CSARQASGIPDTQYF,TRBJ2-3,TRBD2,.,TRBV20-1
TGTGCCAGCAGCGTAGACGGGAGCCACCTTAGGGAGCAGTACTTC,CASSVDGSHLREQYF,TRBJ2-7,.,.,TRBV9
TGTGCCAGCAGCGCGAGTATGAACTATGGCTACACCTTC,CASSASMNYGYTF,TRBJ1-2,.,medium-sized,TRBV7-2
TGTGCCACCAGTGATCCTTCGACTAGCGGGACTAGGAATGAGCAGTTCTTC,CATSDPSTSGTRNEQFF,TRBJ2-1,TRBD2,many,TRBV24-1
TGTGCCAGCAGTTACTCCCAGGTCCAAGAGACCCAGTACTTC,CASSYSQVQETQYF,TRBJ2-5,.,many,TRBV6-2/TRBV6-3
TGTGCCAGCTATAGGGGAGGTAGCTCCTACAATGAGCAGTTCTTC,CASYRGGSSYNEQFF,TRBJ2-1,.,once,TRBV12-3/TRBV12-4
TGTGCCAGCAGTCGGGGGCGTGCCACTGAAGCTTTCTTT,CASSRGRATEAFF,TRBJ1-1,.,medium-sized,TRBV11-1
TGTGACAGCAGCGAAGGGGGGCAATACGAGCAGTACTTC,CDSSEGGQYEQYF,TRBJ2-7,.,.,TRBV7-9
TGTGCCAGCTCACCACCGTCGGGGGCTGGCAATCAGCCCCAGCATTTT,CASSPPSGAGNQPQHF,TRBJ1-5,.,medium-sized,TRBV18
TGTGCCAGCTCAGCCAGACAGGGTCGGACAGATACGCAGTATTTT,CASSARQGRTDTQYF,TRBJ2-3,TRBD1,many,TRBV18
TGTGCCAGCAGCCACGGGACCAGGTATGAGCAGTTCTTC,CASSHGTRYEQFF,TRBJ2-1,.,.,TRBV7-3
TGTGCCAGCAGCTTCTCCAATGAGCAGTTCTTC,CASSFSNEQFF,TRBJ2-1,.,medium-sized,TRBV5-6
TGTGCCAGCAGCTTAGGTGGTCAGTTCAATCAGCCCCAGCATTTT,CASSLGGQFNQPQHF,TRBJ1-5,.,.,TRBV7-9
TGTGCCAGCAGTTTATCCAGACTAGCGGGGGGGCAAGAGACCCAGTACTTC,CASSLSRLAGGQETQYF,TRBJ2-5,TRBD2,medium-sized,TRBV27
TGTGCCAGCAGCCCGGGACAGGGTAGTTCCTACGAGCAGTACTTC,CASSPGQGSSYEQYF,TRBJ2-7,TRBD1,medium-sized,TRBV7-2
TGTGCCAGCAGCTTAGAGGGCAGGGCTAGCGGCTACACCTTC,CASSLEGRASGYTF,TRBJ1-2,.,.,TRBV7-2
TGTGCCAGCTGGGCTACTCTTCTTAATGAGCAGTTCTTC,CASWATLLNEQFF,TRBJ2-1,.,medium-sized,TRBV28
TGTGCCACCCCGGGACCGACGAACACCGGGGAGCTGTTTTTT,CATPGPTNTGELFF,TRBJ2-2,.,.,TRBV2
TGTGCCAGCAGTGCCGGGACAGAAGAGACCCAGTACTTC,CASSAGTEETQYF,TRBJ2-5,TRBD1,.,TRBV2